A single sample gave rise to the 11 T cell receptor beta chains below, sequenced in a study of prognosis after radiotherapy for stage I lung cancer. Amplification of the TCR beta CDR3 (from genomic DNA) was done by two-round multiplex PCR. First-round PCR employed TRBV- and TRBJ-specific primers for each gene. One entry per CDR3 protein results from TCRdb running MiXCR on the multiplex PCR reads. The data show 17,000 or so distinct CDR3 sequences, with over 25% seen just once and around 32% held by the top ten. The sample here was PBMCs, taken before or after stereotactic body radiation therapy (not recorded which). The receptors were gathered from a donor aged 50 or older with non-small cell lung cancer.

In its sample, this clonotype is medium-sized (0.01 to 0.1%). The V call is TRBV2, the J call TRBJ2-1; the match to TRBD2 covers 7 bases. Germline CDR1 SNHLY, CDR2 FYNNEI. The CDR3 spans 14 residues. The J segment lost 8 bases and the V segment lost 6 bases, leaving 10 bases of the junction unmatched. As DNA, the CDR3 is TGTGCCAGCAGCTCAGCGGGGAGTGGACATGAGCAGTTCTTC. Translation gives CASSSAGSGHEQFF.

This clonotype has a count of ten or more. This rearrangement joins TRBV9 to TRBJ2-3; TRBD2 agrees at 8 bases. J was trimmed by 1 base and V by 3 bases; bases with no gene match: 4. Germline CDR1 SGDLS, CDR2 YYNGEE. This CDR3 contains 15 residues. CDR3 residues: CASSASGWGTDTQYF. The CDR3 DNA follows: TGTGCCAGCAGCGCTAGCGGGTGGGGCACAGATACGCAGTATTTT.

This clonotype has ten or more counts. J is TRBJ2-3 and V is TRBV5-1, with D perhaps assigned TRBD1 or TRBD2 (6 bases each). The CDR3 has 16 residues. V lost 4 bases and J 2 bases, leaving 17 bases between the germline ends. The germline V gene has CDR1 SGHRS and CDR2 YFSETQ. This CDR3 reads CASSRGDSGATDTQYF. CDR3 coding DNA: TGCGCCAGCAGCAGGGGGGACTCAGGGGCCACAGATACGCAGTATTTT.

In its sample, this clonotype was seen a few times. The rearrangement links TRBV9 to TRBJ2-2, with 7 positions matching TRBD2. The length of the CDR3 is 15 residues. Germline V CDR1 and CDR2: SGDLS, YYNGEE. V gave up 0 bases and J gave up 4 bases; unmatched junction bases: 3. The CDR3 protein is CASSVGGGVTGELFF. CDR3 bases: TGTGCCAGCAGCGTAGGGGGGGGAGTCACCGGGGAGCTGTTTTTT.

The table lists this clonotype with many counts. The chain joins TRBV27 to TRBJ2-5; 11 positions agree with TRBD1. Germline CDR1 and CDR2: MNHEY and SMNVEV (reference sequence). The length of the CDR3 is 15 residues. V lost 5 bases to trimming and J lost 5 bases; unmatched junction nucleotides: 7. The CDR3 reads CASSHGQGAAETQYF. As DNA, the CDR3 is TGTGCCAGCAGTCATGGACAGGGGGCTGCGGAGACCCAGTACTTC.

This clonotype was seen repeatedly, ten times or more. This chain joins TRBV5-1 and TRBJ1-1; tentatively, D is TRBD1 (5 bases). The CDR3 spans 13 residues. The germline CDR1 and CDR2 sequences are SGHRS and YFSETQ. The germline V and J ends were trimmed by 4 bases and 0 bases, with 7 bases remaining between them. The CDR3 region has the DNA TGCGCCAGCAGCCTGACAGTGAACACTGAAGCTTTCTTT. As protein: CASSLTVNTEAFF.

Remarks on this clonotype: This sequence is one base from a far larger clone and is likely a read error. The chain has TRBV6-4 and TRBJ1-6; tentatively, D is TRBD1 (6 bases). The germline CDR1 and CDR2 sequences are MRHNA and SNTAGT. The CDR3 runs to 13 residues. Trimming cost V 5 bases and J 9 bases, with 11 bases left between them. The CDR3 sequence: CASSTGIGSPLHF. The CDR3 coding sequence is TGTGCCAGCAGTACAGGGATTGGTTCACCCCTCCACTTT.

The genes are TRBV7-3 and TRBJ2-1; D might be TRBD1 (6 bases). Germline CDR1 and CDR2: SGHTA and FQGTGA. Trimming left V 9 bases short and J 8 bases short, with 26 bases between. This CDR3 region has 16 residues. The CDR3 nucleotides read TGTGCCAGAAGCATAAGCCGGGACAAAAAGCCCGATGAGCAGTTCTTC. As protein: CARSISRDKKPDEQFF.

This clonotype appeared many times. The genes are TRBV7-9 and TRBJ2-7; D is unresolved. The V gene lost 5 bases and the J gene lost 4 bases, with 9 bases spanning the gap. The germline gives CDR1 SEHNR, CDR2 FQNEAQ (reference sequence). The CDR3 contains 12 residues. The CDR3 bases are TGTGCCAGCAGCCGGCCCGGTTACGAGCAGTACTTC. Encoded protein: CASSRPGYEQYF.

This clonotype was recorded at least ten times. The chain links TRBV2 to TRBJ1-5, with 8 bases lining up with TRBD1. Germline V gene sequence: CDR1 SNHLY, CDR2 FYNNEI. The CDR3 has 15 amino acids. V lost 4 bases and J lost 8; bases outside the gene matches: 10. The CDR3 nucleotides are TGTGCCAGCAGTGGGACAGGGTCCACGGGAGAGCCCCAGCATTTT. Amino acids: CASSGTGSTGEPQHF.

Concerning this clonotype: A read error is likely here: a far larger clone is one base away. The gene calls are TRBV10-3 and TRBJ2-7, with D possibly TRBD1 on 5 matching bases. V was cut by 5 bases and J by 5 bases, with 10 bases left in between. The CDR3 totals 12 residues. Germline V gives CDR1 ENHRY, CDR2 SYGVKD. In nucleotides, the CDR3 is TGTGCCATCAGTTTATCAGGGAACGAGCAGTACTTC. This gives the protein CAISLSGNEQYF.